This record covers a single T cell receptor (beta chain). RNA totalling about 0.45 to 1 ug underwent reverse transcription with random hexamers. Amplification of TCR beta CDR3 used immunoSEQ multiplex PCR across 54 Vbeta and 13 Jbeta. TCRdb re-analysed the immunoSEQ multiplex PCR reads in MiXCR, keeping a single row per CDR3 protein. This table holds around 90,000 distinct CDR3 sequences, roughly 96% found once. These data originate in a study of CD8 T cells in Susac syndrome. Germline V gene sequence: CDR1 DFQATT, CDR2 SNEGSKA (reference sequence). The CDR3 consists of 16 residues. V lost 4 bases and J 0 bases, leaving 19 bases between the germline ends.

V and J are TRBV20-1 and TRBJ2-7; TRBD2 might be the D (5 bases). The TCR originated in a human donor with Susac syndrome. The specimen was CD8+ T cells from PBMCs. CDR3 amino acids: CSATDSPSSSSYEQYF. The DNA for the CDR3 is TGCAGTGCTACGGACTCCCCGAGTTCCAGCTCCTACGAGCAGTACTTC.